This T cell receptor (beta chain) was profiled in a study of blood T cell repertoires in COVID-19. Turning to the study itself: There were acute and convalescent COVID-19 samples, and they came from the United States, Italy and Spain. The cDNA or gDNA used as material had been derived from T cells, B-cell-depleted T cells, or PBMCs.

The table came from immunoSEQ multiplex PCR; TCRdb's copy has only in-frame clones and leaves some out. The sample carries 200,000 to 300,000 clones, more than 75% recorded once. The CDR3 has 13 amino acids. Germline lookup yields CDR1 KGHSH and CDR2 LQKENI. V was pared by 1 base and J by 3 bases, with 7 bases between. Sequencing input: peripheral blood. This sequence was found in an older woman with active or convalescent COVID-19. The chain employs TRBV18 and TRBJ2-7; D unresolved. The CDR3 is CASSPRGNYEQYF. Written as DNA, the CDR3 is TGTGCCAGCTCACCACGAGGAAACTACGAGCAGTACTTC.